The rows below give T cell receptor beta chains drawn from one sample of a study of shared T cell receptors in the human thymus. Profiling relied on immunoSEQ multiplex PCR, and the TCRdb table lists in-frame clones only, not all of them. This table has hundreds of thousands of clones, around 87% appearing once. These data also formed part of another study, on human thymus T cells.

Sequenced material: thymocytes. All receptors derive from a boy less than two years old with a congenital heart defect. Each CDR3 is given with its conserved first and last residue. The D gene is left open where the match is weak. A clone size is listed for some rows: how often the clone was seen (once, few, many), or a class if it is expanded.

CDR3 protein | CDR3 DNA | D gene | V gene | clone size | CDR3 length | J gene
CASSQGYADRSRVSGNTIYF | TGCGCCAGCAGCCAAGGCTATGCGGACAGGAGTCGAGTATCTGGAAACACCATATATTTT | TRBD1 | TRBV4-1 | - | 20 | TRBJ1-3
CASHPRETTDTQYF | TGTGCCAGCCATCCACGGGAAACCACAGATACGCAGTATTTT | - | TRBV19 | - | 14 | TRBJ2-3
CASQTVYDGYTF | TGTGCCAGCCAGACAGTGTATGATGGCTACACCTTC | - | TRBV25-1 | - | 12 | TRBJ1-2
CASSPRQGAPGEQYF | TGTGCCAGCAGCCCTCGACAGGGGGCGCCGGGGGAGCAGTACTTC | TRBD1 | TRBV6-5 | - | 15 | TRBJ2-7
CASTPGQGLGEETQYF | TGTGCCAGCACCCCGGGACAGGGTTTAGGAGAGGAGACCCAGTACTTC | TRBD1 | TRBV27 | - | 16 | TRBJ2-5
CASSNRGTSGRQETQYF | TGTGCCAGCAGTAACCGCGGGACTAGCGGGAGACAAGAGACCCAGTACTTC | TRBD2 | TRBV28 | - | 17 | TRBJ2-5
CASSQVVASGYEQFF | TGCGCCAGCAGCCAAGTCGTGGCTAGCGGGTATGAGCAGTTCTTC | TRBD2 | TRBV4-3 | - | 15 | TRBJ2-1
CASSPRREGRETQYF | TGTGCCAGCTCACCACGTAGAGAGGGCCGGGAGACCCAGTACTTC | - | TRBV18 | - | 15 | TRBJ2-5
CASSDPGTRNYGYTF | TGTGCCAGCAGTGACCCCGGGACAAGAAACTATGGCTACACCTTC | - | TRBV25-1 | - | 15 | TRBJ1-2
CASSPEAGEKTGELFF | TGTGCCAGCAGCCCCGAAGCGGGAGAAAAAACCGGGGAGCTGTTTTTT | TRBD2 | TRBV11-1 | - | 16 | TRBJ2-2
CASSQELAGVFNEQFF | TGCGCCAGCAGCCAAGAACTAGCGGGAGTATTCAATGAGCAGTTCTTC | TRBD2 | TRBV4-3 | - | 16 | TRBJ2-1
CASSPLSLAGTPGSYNEQFF | TGCGCCAGCAGCCCCCTGTCCCTAGCGGGAACTCCGGGGTCCTACAATGAGCAGTTCTTC | TRBD2 | TRBV4-1 | - | 20 | TRBJ2-1
CASSSRGLPNTEAFF | TGTGCCAGCAGTTCAAGGGGACTTCCGAACACTGAAGCTTTCTTT | - | TRBV27 | - | 15 | TRBJ1-1
CASSPQGDRDQPQHF | TGTGCCAGCAGCCCCCAAGGGGACAGAGATCAGCCCCAGCATTTT | TRBD1 | TRBV11-2 | - | 15 | TRBJ1-5
CASSLGFQGRREQYF | TGTGCCAGCAGCTTGGGATTCCAGGGAAGGAGAGAGCAGTACTTC | - | TRBV5-5 | few | 15 | TRBJ2-7
CASSAGTGANYGYTF | TGTGCCAGCAGCGCCGGGACAGGGGCTAACTATGGCTACACCTTC | TRBD1 | TRBV6-4 | - | 15 | TRBJ1-2
CASSSRKGTSGRTIYEQYF | TGTGCCAGCAGCTCCCGAAAGGGGACTAGCGGGAGGACTATCTACGAGCAGTACTTC | TRBD2 | TRBV7-2 | once | 19 | TRBJ2-7
CASSSRTGRPYEQYF | TGTGCCAGCAGCTCCAGGACAGGGCGCCCCTACGAGCAGTACTTC | TRBD1 | TRBV5-4 | - | 15 | TRBJ2-7
CASSYRGQYNEQFF | TGTGCCAGCAGTTACCGGGGACAGTACAATGAGCAGTTCTTC | TRBD1 | TRBV6-5 | once | 14 | TRBJ2-1